This passage covers 20 T cell receptor beta chains from one sample sequenced in a study of blood T cell repertoires in COVID-19. TCRdb's copy holds only in-frame clones and misses some; the assay was immunoSEQ multiplex PCR. Of 190,000 or so clones detected, 75% to 90% appear once; the ten largest clones hold less than 1.5%. The sample was PBMCs or T cells enriched from blood (not recorded which). These TCRs come from a man under 40 who had recovered from COVID-19.

The rearrangement joins TRBV6-2 or TRBV6-3 to TRBJ1-5; TRBD1 matches at 11 bases. The CDR3 consists of 15 residues. V gave up 4 bases and J gave up 2 bases; unmatched junction bases: 1. Germline-derived CDR1 and CDR2 are MNHEY and SVGEGT. The CDR3 coding sequence is TGTGCCAGCAGTTGGACAGGGGGCGGCAATCAGCCCCAGCATTTT. Translation: CASSWTGGGNQPQHF.

The chain links TRBV6-5 to TRBJ2-7, with 8 bases identical to TRBD1. The germline gives CDR1 MNHEY, CDR2 SVGAGI. Losses at the gene ends were 7 bases for V and 6 bases for J; bases not matched to a gene: 11. CDR3 length equals 14 residues. CDR3 sequence reads: CASTRGQDLCEQYF. In nucleotides, the CDR3 is TGTGCCAGCACCCGGGGACAGGATCTGTGCGAGCAGTACTTC.

The chain uses TRBV28 and TRBJ2-3; a possible D gene is TRBD2 (6 bases). The V end lost 7 bases, the J end lost 0 bases, and 11 bases lay between the germline ends. CDR3 length: 14 amino acids. Looked up from germline, CDR1 is MDHEN and CDR2 is SYDVKM. CDR3 DNA sequence: TGTGCCAGCATACTAGCCGTTAGCACAGATACGCAGTATTTT. Encoded protein: CASILAVSTDTQYF.

The chain uses TRBV5-5 and TRBJ2-2; D may be TRBD1 (6 bases). Per germline, CDR1 SGHKS and CDR2 YYEKEE (reference sequence). Trimming removed 4 bases at V and 0 bases at J, with 13 bases between. CDR3 length equals 16 residues. The CDR3 DNA is TGTGCCAGCAGCCTCGCCGGGACAACGAACACCGGGGAGCTGTTTTTT. It yields the protein CASSLAGTTNTGELFF.

V is TRBV7-2 and J is TRBJ2-1; D is perhaps TRBD2 (6 bases). V lost 2 bases and J 0 bases, leaving 8 bases between the germline ends. The germline V gene has CDR1 SGHTA and CDR2 FQGNSA. The CDR3 length is 15 residues. The CDR3 spells CASSLRRDSYNEQFF. CDR3 sequence (DNA): TGTGCCAGCAGCTTAAGGAGGGACTCCTACAATGAGCAGTTCTTC.

The chain uses TRBV12-3 or TRBV12-4 and TRBJ1-5; weak D call: TRBD1 (6 bases). The CDR3 is 13 residues long. Trimming shortened V by 8 bases and J by 3 bases, and 11 bases separated the two germline ends. The DNA for the CDR3 is TGTGCCAGCGCGACAGGACTCAATCAGCCCCAGCATTTT. This encodes CASATGLNQPQHF.

This clone was observed a single time. The genes are TRBV19 and TRBJ1-5; TRBD1 is a possible D gene (6 bases). V was trimmed by 8 bases and J by 2 bases, leaving 13 bases between them. CDR1 is LNHDA, CDR2 SQIVND, per germline (reference sequence). The CDR3 runs to 14 residues. The CDR3 nucleotides read TGTGCCAGTCGCAGGGGTTTGGGCAATCAGCCCCAGCATTTT. Amino acid sequence: CASRRGLGNQPQHF.

J is TRBJ2-3 and V is TRBV5-1; tentative D call: TRBD1 (6 bases). The CDR3 runs to 17 residues. Germline values: CDR1 SGHRS, CDR2 YFSETQ. V was cut by 1 base and J by 2 bases, with 17 bases left in between. The CDR3 here is CASSLNLRDISTDTQYF. For the CDR3, the DNA is TGCGCCAGCAGCTTGAACCTAAGGGACATATCCACAGATACGCAGTATTTT.

The gene calls are TRBV9 and TRBJ2-2, with 8 nucleotides matching TRBD2. CDR1 and CDR2 (germline): SGDLS, YYNGEE. CDR3 size: 16 residues. Losses at the gene ends were 2 bases for V and 2 bases for J; bases not matched to a gene: 5. The CDR3 nucleotides are TGTGCCAGCAGCGTTACTAGCGGACGAAACACCGGGGAGCTGTTTTTT. Amino acids: CASSVTSGRNTGELFF. Combining the CDR3 with reference TRBV9 and TRBJ2-2 gives the whole variable domain DSGVTQTPKHLITATGQRVTLRCSPRSGDLSVYWYQQSLDQGLQFLIQYYNGEERAKGNILERFSAQQFPDLHSELNLSSLELGDSALYFCASSVTSGRNTGELFFGEGSRLTVL.

The genes are TRBV11-3 and TRBJ2-4; no reliable D call. The CDR3 length is 20 residues. The V end lost 2 bases, the J end lost 0 bases, and 23 bases lay between the germline ends. Looked up from germline, CDR1 is SGHNT and CDR2 is YENEEA. The CDR3 DNA reads TGTGCCAGCAGCTTACCCCTGATGGGCCAGGTCAAACTAGCCAAAAACATTCAGTACTTC. It encodes CASSLPLMGQVKLAKNIQYF.

CDR3 coding DNA: TGCGCCAGCAGCCAAGATCTTCTTGAAAAACTGTTTTTT. It yields the protein CASSQDLLEKLFF. V is TRBV4-3 and J is TRBJ1-4; D gene unclear. Between the trimmed V and J ends, which lost 0 bases and 7 bases, there was a span of 6 bases. The V gene's germline CDR1 is LGHNA and CDR2 YSLEER. The CDR3 length is 13 residues.

The chain carries TRBV10-2 and TRBJ1-3; TRBD1 matches at 7 bases. The germline CDR1 and CDR2 sequences are WSHSY and SAAADI. The CDR3 length is 15 residues. J was trimmed by 0 bases and V by 6 bases; bases with no gene match: 5. The CDR3 sequence is CASRGQDGSGNTIYF. The CDR3 DNA follows: TGCGCCAGCAGAGGACAGGATGGCTCTGGAAACACCATATATTTT.

The rearrangement uses TRBV7-9 and TRBJ2-3; tentative D call: TRBD1 (6 bases). The CDR3 is 19 residues long. V was trimmed by 5 bases and J by 3 bases, leaving 27 bases between them. Germline-derived CDR1 and CDR2 are SEHNR and FQNEAQ (reference sequence). The CDR3 DNA reads TGTGCCAGCAGCCCTTCGATAGGACAGAAAGGGGGTTGGACAGATACGCAGTATTTT. This sequence encodes CASSPSIGQKGGWTDTQYF.

V usage is TRBV6-5 and J usage is TRBJ2-2; possibly TRBD1 for D (6 bases). The CDR3 consists of 15 residues. Germline V lookup: CDR1 MNHEY, CDR2 SVGAGI. Trimming removed 6 bases at V and 2 bases at J, with 13 bases between. CDR3 region: CASRSGTRNTGELFF. The CDR3 DNA follows: TGTGCCAGCAGATCCGGGACAAGAAACACCGGGGAGCTGTTTTTT.

V gene TRBV7-8 combines with J gene TRBJ2-2; 7 bases align to TRBD2. The J segment lost 1 base and the V segment lost 4 bases, leaving 9 bases of the junction unmatched. The CDR3 extends over 17 amino acids. From germline, CDR1 is SGHVS and CDR2 FQNEAQ. CDR3 nucleotides: TGTGCCAGCAGCTCGCCGGGTGGCGGGGGGAACACCGGGGAGCTGTTTTTT. This codes for CASSSPGGGGNTGELFF.

This chain connects TRBV5-5 to TRBJ1-1, with unresolved D. There are 12 residues in the CDR3. Trimming took off 6 bases at V and 1 base at J, with 7 bases between the two ends. Germline V gene data show CDR1 as SGHKS and CDR2 as YYEKEE (reference sequence). Here the CDR3 DNA reads TGTGCCAGCATCCTTTCGAACACTGAAGCTTTCTTT. It is translated as CASILSNTEAFF.

This clone has a single count. The chain employs TRBV14 and TRBJ1-2, with a weak D call TRBD1 (6 bases). This CDR3 comprises 15 residues. V lost 0 bases to trimming and J lost 6 bases, with 14 bases between them. Germline lookup yields CDR1 SGHDN and CDR2 FVKESK. The CDR3 reads CASSQDTLDRHGYTF. In nucleotides, the CDR3 is TGTGCCAGCAGCCAAGATACATTAGACAGGCATGGCTACACCTTC. Using reference TRBV14 and TRBJ1-2 for the parts outside the CDR3, the full variable domain is EAGVTQFPSHSVIEKGQTVTLRCDPISGHDNLYWYRRVMGKEIKFLLHFVKESKQDESGMPNNRFLAERTGGTYSTLKVQPAELEDSGVYFCASSQDTLDRHGYTFGSGTRLTVV.

The chain joins TRBV6-5 to TRBJ2-1, with 9 nucleotides matching TRBD2. The CDR3 is 15 amino acids. Germline V gene lookup returns CDR1 MNHEY and CDR2 SVGAGI. Trimming removed 1 base from V and 4 bases from J; junction bases left unmatched: 2. DNA of the CDR3: TGTGCCAGCAGTTACTTAGCGGGGGAGTACAATGAGCAGTTCTTC. This translates into CASSYLAGEYNEQFF.

The chain joins TRBV9 to TRBJ2-2; TRBD2 matches 7 bases. Germline loops: CDR1 SGDLS, CDR2 YYNGEE. After removal of 3 bases from V and 2 bases from J, the junction contained 13 bases not matched to a gene. There are 18 residues in the CDR3. The CDR3 coding sequence is TGTGCCAGCAGCGCCGGTGTGGGAGGGCCGGGAAACACCGGGGAGCTGTTTTTT. As protein: CASSAGVGGPGNTGELFF. Together with reference TRBV9 and TRBJ2-2, the CDR3 gives the full variable domain: DSGVTQTPKHLITATGQRVTLRCSPRSGDLSVYWYQQSLDQGLQFLIQYYNGEERAKGNILERFSAQQFPDLHSELNLSSLELGDSALYFCASSAGVGGPGNTGELFFGEGSRLTVL.

V is TRBV11-2 and J is TRBJ1-6; 9 bases are a match to TRBD1. The CDR3 runs 15 residues. Trimming took 1 base from V and 8 from J; bases not matched to a gene: 3. From germline, CDR1 is SGHAT and CDR2 FQNNGV. CDR3 loop: CASSLGGTGYSPLHF. The CDR3 DNA follows: TGTGCCAGCAGCTTAGGAGGGACAGGGTATTCACCCCTCCACTTT.